This T cell receptor (beta chain) is drawn from a study of T cell responses to AZD1222 COVID-19 vaccine. Produced via immunoSEQ multiplex PCR; TCRdb's table is partial and in-frame only. The repertoire consists of some 110,000 clones, with about 80% occurring once and the leading ten covering about 9%. Looked up from germline, CDR1 is KGHSH and CDR2 is LQKENI. This CDR3 has 15 residues. Trimming removed 3 bases at V and 0 bases at J, with 10 bases between. This clone has just a few counts. What it binds is not known. Study conclusions and caveats: Donors were chiefly white British, with a greater number of females, and clonal diversity was perhaps underestimated.

This material consisted of peripheral blood, taken on day 0 of AZD1222 vaccination. The rearrangement joins TRBV18 to TRBJ2-3, with a weak D call TRBD2 (6 bases). The source of this sequence is an adult in good health. CDR3 coding DNA: TGTGCCAGCTCACCGGGCGGGACTAGCACAGATACGCAGTATTTT. Protein sequence: CASSPGGTSTDTQYF.